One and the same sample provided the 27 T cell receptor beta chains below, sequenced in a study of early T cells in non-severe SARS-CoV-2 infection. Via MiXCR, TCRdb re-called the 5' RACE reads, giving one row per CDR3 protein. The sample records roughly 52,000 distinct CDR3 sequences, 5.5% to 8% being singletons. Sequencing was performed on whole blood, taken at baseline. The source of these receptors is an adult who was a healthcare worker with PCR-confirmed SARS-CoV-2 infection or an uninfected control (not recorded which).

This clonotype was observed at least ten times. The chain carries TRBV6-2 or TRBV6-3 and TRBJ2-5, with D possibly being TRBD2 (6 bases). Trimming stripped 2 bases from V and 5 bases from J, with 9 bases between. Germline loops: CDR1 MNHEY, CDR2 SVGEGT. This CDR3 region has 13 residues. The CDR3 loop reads CASSYRELETQYF. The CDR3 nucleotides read TGTGCCAGCAGTTACCGGGAGTTGGAGACCCAGTACTTC.

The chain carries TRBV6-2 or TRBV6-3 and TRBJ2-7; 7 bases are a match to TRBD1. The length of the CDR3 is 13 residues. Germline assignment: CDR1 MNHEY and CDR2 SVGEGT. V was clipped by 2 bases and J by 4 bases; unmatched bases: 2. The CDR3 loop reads CASSYRQGYEQYF. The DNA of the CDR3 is TGTGCCAGCAGTTACAGACAGGGATACGAGCAGTACTTC.

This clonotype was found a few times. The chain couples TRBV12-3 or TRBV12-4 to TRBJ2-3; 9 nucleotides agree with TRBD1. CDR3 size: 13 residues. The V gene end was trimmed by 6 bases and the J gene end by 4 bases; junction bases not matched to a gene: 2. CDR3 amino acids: CASRGQGSDTQYF. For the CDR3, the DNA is TGTGCCAGCAGGGGACAGGGTTCAGATACGCAGTATTTT.

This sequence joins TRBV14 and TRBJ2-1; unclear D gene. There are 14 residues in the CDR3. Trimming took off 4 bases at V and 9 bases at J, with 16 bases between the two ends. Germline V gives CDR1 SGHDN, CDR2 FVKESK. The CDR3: CASSPLASTGEQFF. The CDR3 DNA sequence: TGTGCCAGCAGCCCCCTGGCATCCACGGGTGAGCAGTTCTTC.

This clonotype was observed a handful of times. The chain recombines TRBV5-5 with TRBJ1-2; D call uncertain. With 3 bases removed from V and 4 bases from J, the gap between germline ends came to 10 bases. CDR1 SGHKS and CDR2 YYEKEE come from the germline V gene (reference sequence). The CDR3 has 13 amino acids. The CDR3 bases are TGTGCCAGCAGCTCAGGAATTTCCTATGGCTACACCTTC. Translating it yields CASSSGISYGYTF.

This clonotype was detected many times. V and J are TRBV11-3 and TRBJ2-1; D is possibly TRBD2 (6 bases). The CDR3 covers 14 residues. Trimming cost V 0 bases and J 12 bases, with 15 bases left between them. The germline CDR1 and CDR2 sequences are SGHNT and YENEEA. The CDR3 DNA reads TGTGCCAGCAGCTTAGATCTACCGGGGGTCGGGCAGTTCTTC. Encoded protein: CASSLDLPGVGQFF.

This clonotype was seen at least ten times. The CDR3: CASSLRRTGSDATPSHEQFF. The CDR3 DNA sequence: TGTGCCAGCAGCTTAAGACGGACAGGATCGGACGCCACCCCATCGCATGAGCAGTTCTTC. The chain uses TRBV7-9 and TRBJ2-1; 7 bases match TRBD1. CDR3 length equals 20 residues. The germline V gene encodes CDR1 SEHNR and CDR2 FQNEAQ (reference sequence). The trim removed 2 bases at V and 8 bases at J, leaving 24 bases unmatched.

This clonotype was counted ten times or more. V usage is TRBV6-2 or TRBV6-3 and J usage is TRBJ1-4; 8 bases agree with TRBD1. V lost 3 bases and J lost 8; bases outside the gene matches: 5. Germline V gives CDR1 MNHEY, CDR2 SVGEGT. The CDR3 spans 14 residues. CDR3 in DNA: TGTGCCAGCAGTTATGACAGGGGAGTCGAAAAACTGTTTTTT. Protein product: CASSYDRGVEKLFF.

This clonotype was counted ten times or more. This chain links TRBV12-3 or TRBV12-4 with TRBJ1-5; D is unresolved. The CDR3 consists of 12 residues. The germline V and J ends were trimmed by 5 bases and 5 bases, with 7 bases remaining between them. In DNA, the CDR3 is TGTGCCAGCAGTCCGGACCATCAGCCCCAGCATTTT. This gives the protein CASSPDHQPQHF.

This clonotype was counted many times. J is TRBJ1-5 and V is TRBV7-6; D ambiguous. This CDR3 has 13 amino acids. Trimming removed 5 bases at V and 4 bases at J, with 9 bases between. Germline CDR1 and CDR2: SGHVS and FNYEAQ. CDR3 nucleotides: TGTGCCAGCAGCGTCGCAGGAAATCAGCCCCAGCATTTT. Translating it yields CASSVAGNQPQHF. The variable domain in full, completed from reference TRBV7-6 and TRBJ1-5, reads GAGVSQSPRYKVTKRGQDVALRCDPISGHVSLYWYRQALGQGPEFLTYFNYEAQQDKSGLPNDRFSAERPEGSISTLTIQRTEQRDSAMYRCASSVAGNQPQHFGDGTRLSIL.

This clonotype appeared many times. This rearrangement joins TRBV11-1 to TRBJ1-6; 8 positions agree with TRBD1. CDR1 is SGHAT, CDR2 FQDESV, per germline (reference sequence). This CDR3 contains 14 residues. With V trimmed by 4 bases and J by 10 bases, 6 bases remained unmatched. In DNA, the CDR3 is TGTGCCAGCAGCTACGTCAGGGGGCAATCACCCCTCCACTTT. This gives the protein CASSYVRGQSPLHF.

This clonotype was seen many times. The CDR3 region has the DNA TGCAGTGCTAGGAGGCCAGCGGGGTTCTACAATGAGCAGTTCTTC. It codes for CSARRPAGFYNEQFF. The rearrangement joins TRBV20-1 to TRBJ2-1, with TRBD2 identical over 7 bases. Per germline, CDR1 DFQATT and CDR2 SNEGSKA (reference sequence). V was pared by 3 bases and J by 3 bases, with 8 bases of the junction left unmatched. This CDR3 contains 15 residues.

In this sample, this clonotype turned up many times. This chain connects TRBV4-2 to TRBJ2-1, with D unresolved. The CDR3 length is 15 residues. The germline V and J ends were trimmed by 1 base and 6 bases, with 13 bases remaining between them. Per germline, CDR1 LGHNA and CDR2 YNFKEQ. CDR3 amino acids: CASSQVRTMGNEQFF. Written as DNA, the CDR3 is TGTGCCAGCAGCCAAGTCAGGACCATGGGCAATGAGCAGTTCTTC.

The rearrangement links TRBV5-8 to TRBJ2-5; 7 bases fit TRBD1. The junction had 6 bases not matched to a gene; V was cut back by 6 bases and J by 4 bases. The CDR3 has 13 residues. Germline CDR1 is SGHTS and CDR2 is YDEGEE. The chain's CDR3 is CASNRGGGETQYF. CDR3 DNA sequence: TGTGCCAGCAACAGGGGTGGCGGAGAGACCCAGTACTTC.

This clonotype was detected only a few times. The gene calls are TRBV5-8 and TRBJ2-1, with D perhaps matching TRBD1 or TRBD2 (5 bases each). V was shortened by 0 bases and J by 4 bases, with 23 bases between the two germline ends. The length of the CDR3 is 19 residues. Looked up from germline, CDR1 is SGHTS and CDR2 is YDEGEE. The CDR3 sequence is CASSLAAGTRVTDYNEQFF. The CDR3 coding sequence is TGTGCCAGCAGCTTGGCCGCGGGCACCAGGGTAACGGATTACAATGAGCAGTTCTTC.

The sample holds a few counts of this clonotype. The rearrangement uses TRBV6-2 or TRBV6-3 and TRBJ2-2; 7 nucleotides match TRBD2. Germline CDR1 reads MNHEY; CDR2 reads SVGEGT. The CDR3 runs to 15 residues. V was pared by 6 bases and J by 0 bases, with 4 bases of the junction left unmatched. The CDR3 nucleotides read TGTGCCAGCAGATTTGGGGGGGCGAACACCGGGGAGCTGTTTTTT. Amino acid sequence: CASRFGGANTGELFF.

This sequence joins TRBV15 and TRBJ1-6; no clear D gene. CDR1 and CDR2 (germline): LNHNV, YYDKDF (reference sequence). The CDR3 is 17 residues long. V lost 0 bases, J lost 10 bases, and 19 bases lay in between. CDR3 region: CATSRDITIGPHSPLHF. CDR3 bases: TGTGCCACCAGCAGAGATATCACTATTGGCCCGCACTCACCCCTCCACTTT.

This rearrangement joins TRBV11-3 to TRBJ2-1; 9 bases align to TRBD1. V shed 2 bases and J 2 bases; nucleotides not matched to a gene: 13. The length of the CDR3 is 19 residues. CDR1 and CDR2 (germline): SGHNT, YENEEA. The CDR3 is CASSLTPIIYRGPYNEQFF. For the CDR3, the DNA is TGTGCCAGCAGCTTAACCCCGATAATCTACAGGGGGCCCTACAATGAGCAGTTCTTC. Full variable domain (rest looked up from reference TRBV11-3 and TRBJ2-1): EAGVVQSPRYKIIEKKQPVAFWCNPISGHNTLYWYLQNLGQGPELLIRYENEEAVDDSQLPKDRFSAERLKGVDSTLKIQPAELGDSAVYLCASSLTPIIYRGPYNEQFFGPGTRLTVL.

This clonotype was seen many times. CDR3 in amino acids: CASSLRRAGEPQHF. CDR3 DNA: TGTGCCAGCAGCTTAAGGCGGGCGGGGGAGCCCCAGCATTTT. The chain recombines TRBV7-8 with TRBJ1-5; D is possibly TRBD1 (5 bases). Germline V gives CDR1 SGHVS, CDR2 FQNEAQ. V was clipped by 2 bases and J by 8 bases, with 13 bases between them. The CDR3 is 14 residues long.

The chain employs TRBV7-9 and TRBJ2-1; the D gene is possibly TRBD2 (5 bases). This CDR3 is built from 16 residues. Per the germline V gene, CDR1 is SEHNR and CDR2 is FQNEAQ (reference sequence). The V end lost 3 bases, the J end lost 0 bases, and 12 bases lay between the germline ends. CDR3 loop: CASSFSVGSSYNEQFF. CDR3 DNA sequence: TGTGCCAGCAGCTTTAGCGTGGGGAGCTCCTACAATGAGCAGTTCTTC. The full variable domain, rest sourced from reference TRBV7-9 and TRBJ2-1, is DTGVSQNPRHKITKRGQNVTFRCDPISEHNRLYWYRQTLGQGPEFLTYFQNEAQLEKSRLLSDRFSAERPKGSFSTLEIQRTEQGDSAMYLCASSFSVGSSYNEQFFGPGTRLTVL.

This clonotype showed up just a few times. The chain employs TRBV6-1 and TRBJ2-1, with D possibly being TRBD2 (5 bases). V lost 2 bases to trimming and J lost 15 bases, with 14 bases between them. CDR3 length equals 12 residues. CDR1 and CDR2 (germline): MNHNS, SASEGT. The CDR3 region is CASSESSPGGFF. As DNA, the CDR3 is TGTGCCAGCAGTGAATCATCACCCGGAGGGTTCTTC.

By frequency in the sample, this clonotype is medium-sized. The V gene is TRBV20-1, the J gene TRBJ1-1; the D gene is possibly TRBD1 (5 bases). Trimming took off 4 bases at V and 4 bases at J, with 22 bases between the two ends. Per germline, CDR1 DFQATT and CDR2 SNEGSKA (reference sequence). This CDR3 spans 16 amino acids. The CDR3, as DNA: TGCAGTGCTAAAGGGACGGTTAATTTCGAAAGCACTGAAGCTTTCTTT. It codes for CSAKGTVNFESTEAFF.

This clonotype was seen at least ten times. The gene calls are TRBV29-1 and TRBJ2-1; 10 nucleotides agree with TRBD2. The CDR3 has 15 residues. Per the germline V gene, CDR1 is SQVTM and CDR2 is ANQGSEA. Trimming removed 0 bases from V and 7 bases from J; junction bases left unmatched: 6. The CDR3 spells CSVEDSGGTRNEQFF. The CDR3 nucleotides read TGCAGCGTTGAAGATAGCGGGGGGACAAGGAATGAGCAGTTCTTC.

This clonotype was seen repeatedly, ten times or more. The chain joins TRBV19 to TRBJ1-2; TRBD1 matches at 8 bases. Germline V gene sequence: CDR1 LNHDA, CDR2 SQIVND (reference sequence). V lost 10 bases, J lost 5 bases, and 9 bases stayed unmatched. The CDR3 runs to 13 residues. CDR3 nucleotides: TGTGCCACCTCCGACAGGGGAACATATGGCTACACCTTC. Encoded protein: CATSDRGTYGYTF. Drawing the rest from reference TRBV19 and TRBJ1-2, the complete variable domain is DGGITQSPKYLFRKEGQNVTLSCEQNLNHDAMYWYRQDPGQGLRLIYYSQIVNDFQKGDIAEGYSVSREKKESFPLTVTSAQKNPTAFYLCATSDRGTYGYTFGSGTRLTVV.

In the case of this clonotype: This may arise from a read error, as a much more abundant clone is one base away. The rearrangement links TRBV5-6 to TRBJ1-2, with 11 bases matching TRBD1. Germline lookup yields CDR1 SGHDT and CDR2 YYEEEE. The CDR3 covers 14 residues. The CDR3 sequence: CACSPGQGAYGYTF. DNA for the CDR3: TGTGCCTGCAGCCCCGGACAGGGGGCCTATGGCTACACCTTC.

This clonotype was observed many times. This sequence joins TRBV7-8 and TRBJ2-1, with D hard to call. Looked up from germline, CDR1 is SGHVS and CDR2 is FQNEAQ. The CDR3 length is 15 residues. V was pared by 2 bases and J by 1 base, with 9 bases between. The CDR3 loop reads CASSLKGRSYNEQFF. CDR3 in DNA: TGTGCCAGCAGCTTAAAGGGTCGGTCCTACAATGAGCAGTTCTTC.

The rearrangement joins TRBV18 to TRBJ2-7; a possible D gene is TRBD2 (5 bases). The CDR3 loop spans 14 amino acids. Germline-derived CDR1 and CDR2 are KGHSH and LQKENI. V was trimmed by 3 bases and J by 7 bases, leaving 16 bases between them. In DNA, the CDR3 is TGTGCCAGCTCACCCGGACGGGATAGAGGGGAGCAGTACTTC. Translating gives CASSPGRDRGEQYF. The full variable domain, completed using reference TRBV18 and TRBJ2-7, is NAGVMQNPRHLVRRRGQEARLRCSPMKGHSHVYWYRQLPEEGLKFMVYLQKENIIDESGMPKERFSAEFPKEGPSILRIQQVVRGDSAAYFCASSPGRDRGEQYFGPGTRLTVT.